The clone carrying this T cell receptor (beta chain) was seen once. This entry comes from a study of blood T cell repertoires in COVID-19. The V gene's germline CDR1 is SGHAT and CDR2 FQNNGV. V dropped 3 bases and J dropped 5 bases, with 13 bases sitting between them. CDR3 length: 14 residues. In the authors' methods: Estimation of nucleated cell counts was performed using reference gene primer amplification. Here immunoSEQ multiplex PCR was the method, and the copy in TCRdb shows in-frame clones only, minus some. V, J and clone size derive from that table, while D and trimming were established from the DNA sequence. The sample yields some 330,000 clones, approximately 88% seen once.

The rearrangement links TRBV11-2 to TRBJ2-5; D is possibly TRBD2 (7 bases). The clonotype was recovered from a woman aged 50 to 60 with active or convalescent COVID-19. Sequenced sample: peripheral blood. This CDR3 is CASSLEGGAETQYF. As DNA, the CDR3 is TGTGCCAGCAGCTTGGAAGGGGGGGCGGAGACCCAGTACTTC.